The 12 T cell receptor beta chains in this list originate from one sample, sequenced in a study of spatial heterogeneity in lung cancer. One entry per CDR3 protein, called by TCRdb with MiXCR from the 5' RACE reads. This sample has 24,000 or so distinct CDR3 sequences, with roughly 10% found just once. This sample's time point: sample taken at primary tumor resection. These receptors have no identified antigens. General study findings and limits: One measure, the expanded intratumoral alpha and beta TCR count, tracked tumor mutation counts.

Sequencing was performed on lung tumor tissue, taken at surgery. These receptors were obtained from a male donor with early-stage non-small cell lung cancer.

The V gene is TRBV6-5, the J gene TRBJ2-7, with 15 bases fitting TRBD2. The CDR3 is 17 residues long. The germline CDR1 and CDR2 sequences are MNHEY and SVGAGI. Losses at the gene ends were 2 bases for V and 3 bases for J; bases not matched to a gene: 5. CDR3 bases: TGTGCCAGCAGTTACGGACTAGCGGGAGGGTTTGGCTACGAGCAGTACTTC. Its protein product is CASSYGLAGGFGYEQYF.

Many counts were recorded for this clonotype. V is TRBV6-5 and J is TRBJ2-1; D is undetermined. The CDR3 has 12 amino acids. V was pared by 5 bases and J by 4 bases, with 6 bases between. Germline V gene sequence: CDR1 MNHEY, CDR2 SVGAGI. The CDR3 region has the DNA TGTGCCAGCAGTCACGCATACAATGAGCAGTTCTTC. This codes for CASSHAYNEQFF.

This clonotype was detected only a few times. The rearrangement links TRBV7-8 to TRBJ2-5; TRBD1 aligns across 8 bases. CDR1 is SGHVS, CDR2 FQNEAQ, per germline. The CDR3 extends over 13 amino acids. Losses at the gene ends were 5 bases for V and 3 bases for J; bases not matched to a gene: 2. CDR3 DNA: TGTGCCAGCAGCGAGGACAGGGAAGAGACCCAGTACTTC. This codes for CASSEDREETQYF.

This clonotype was observed a few times. V and J are TRBV28 and TRBJ2-7; 11 bases align to TRBD1. The CDR3 covers 16 residues. V lost 5 bases, J lost 0 bases, and 6 bases stayed unmatched. Germline assignment: CDR1 MDHEN and CDR2 SYDVKM. CDR3 sequence: CASSPPGTGGSYEQYF. The CDR3 DNA is TGTGCCAGCAGTCCCCCTGGGACAGGGGGCTCCTACGAGCAGTACTTC.

The table lists this clonotype with many counts. This chain joins TRBV14 and TRBJ2-2, with 10 bases that match TRBD2. Germline assignment: CDR1 SGHDN and CDR2 FVKESK. The CDR3 is made up of 17 amino acids. Losses at the gene ends were 1 base for V and 6 bases for J; bases not matched to a gene: 8. CDR3 DNA sequence: TGTGCCAGCAGCCAAGGAAGCGGGAGGGCCTTCGCCGGGGAGCTGTTTTTT. Translation gives CASSQGSGRAFAGELFF.

Only a few counts were recorded for this clonotype. The chain carries TRBV27 and TRBJ2-7, with D possibly being TRBD1 or TRBD2 (5 bases each). Per germline, CDR1 MNHEY and CDR2 SMNVEV (reference sequence). The V end was cut by 5 bases, the J end by 4 bases, with 12 bases between. CDR3 length equals 13 residues. The CDR3 sequence: CASSQFGAYEQYF. Here the CDR3 DNA reads TGTGCCAGCAGTCAATTCGGGGCATACGAGCAGTACTTC.

This chain uses TRBV20-1 with TRBJ2-7; D is ambiguous. V was cut by 3 bases and J by 7 bases, with 10 bases left in between. Germline loops: CDR1 DFQATT, CDR2 SNEGSKA (reference sequence). The CDR3 runs 11 residues. The CDR3 DNA follows: TGCAGTGCTAGGCTAGTGGGGGAGCAGTACTTC. The encoded protein is CSARLVGEQYF.

This clonotype was recorded many times. V gene TRBV7-2 combines with J gene TRBJ2-5; D gene ambiguous. Trimming pared 3 bases from V and 3 bases from J, leaving 2 bases between. The CDR3 contains 11 residues. CDR1 SGHTA and CDR2 FQGNSA come from the germline V gene. CDR3 nucleotide sequence: TGTGCCAGCAGCTTTAAAGAGACCCAGTACTTC. Amino acids: CASSFKETQYF.

This clonotype has more than one count but fewer than ten. The V call is TRBV27, the J call TRBJ1-3; D may be TRBD1 (5 bases). This CDR3 is built from 15 residues. V was trimmed by 7 bases and J by 2 bases, leaving 15 bases between them. CDR1 MNHEY and CDR2 SMNVEV come from the germline V gene (reference sequence). The CDR3 sequence is CASMITGGPGNTIYF. For the CDR3, the DNA is TGTGCCAGCATGATAACAGGAGGGCCTGGAAACACCATATATTTT.

The sample holds many counts of this clonotype. The V call is TRBV28, the J call TRBJ2-7; perhaps TRBD1 as D (5 bases). The CDR3 is made up of 12 amino acids. The germline CDR1 and CDR2 sequences are MDHEN and SYDVKM. V was clipped by 5 bases and J by 3 bases, with 8 bases between them. CDR3 sequence reads: CASSGAGYEQYF. The CDR3, as DNA: TGTGCCAGCAGTGGGGCAGGCTACGAGCAGTACTTC. Supplemented by reference TRBV28 and TRBJ2-7, the full variable domain reads DVKVTQSSRYLVKRTGEKVFLECVQDMDHENMFWYRQDPGLGLRLIYFSYDVKMKEKGDIPEGYSVSREKKERFSLILESASTNQTSMYLCASSGAGYEQYFGPGTRLTVT.

The sample holds many counts of this clonotype. V is TRBV6-5 and J is TRBJ1-1, with no clear D. V lost 2 bases and J lost 2, with 6 bases in between. Germline CDR1 MNHEY, CDR2 SVGAGI. CDR3 length: 13 residues. DNA for the CDR3: TGTGCCAGCAGTTACGGCCATAACACTGAAGCTTTCTTT. This gives the protein CASSYGHNTEAFF.

This clonotype has a count of ten or more. V and J are TRBV20-1 and TRBJ2-5; 7 bases fit TRBD1. Germline V CDR1 and CDR2: DFQATT, SNEGSKA (reference sequence). This CDR3 has 12 residues. The CDR3 reads CGRERDSETQYF. Written as DNA, the CDR3 is TGCGGGAGAGAACGGGACAGTGAGACCCAGTACTTC.